The rows below give T cell receptor beta chains drawn from one sample of a study of blood T cell repertoires in COVID-19. Measured with immunoSEQ multiplex PCR; TCRdb has only the in-frame clones, and not every one. The table includes about 70,000 clones, more than 75% detected once. The sample taken for sequencing was peripheral blood. All receptors derive from a woman in her sixties with acute or convalescent COVID-19. CDR3s include the opening cysteine and the closing phenylalanine or tryptophan. The D gene is left open where the match is weak. A clone size is listed for some rows: how often the clone was seen (once, few, many), or a class if it is expanded.

TRBJ2-5	TRBV5-4	15	few	.	TGTGCCAGCAGCCCCGGGGGTTCTAAGGCAGAGACCCAGTACTTC	CASSPGGSKAETQYF
TRBJ2-2	TRBV9	18	once	.	TGTGCCAGCAGCTCACGATCCATTCTGGGGGCGGACACCGGGGAGCTGTTTTTT	CASSSRSILGADTGELFF
TRBJ2-2	TRBV15	15	.	.	TGTGCCACCGGGTCCCGGAGAACGAACACCGGGGAGCTGTTTTTT	CATGSRRTNTGELFF
TRBJ2-3	TRBV5-1	16	.	.	TGCGCCAGCAGCTTGGTGGAGGTCGGGATCACAGATACGCAGTATTTT	CASSLVEVGITDTQYF
TRBJ2-1	TRBV14	15	.	TRBD2	TGTGCCAGCAGCCCAAGCGGGGGGGCTCACAATGAGCAGTTCTTC	CASSPSGGAHNEQFF
TRBJ2-2	TRBV5-5	14	.	TRBD1	TGTGCCAGCAGCTGGACAGGGAACACCGGGGAGCTGTTTTTT	CASSWTGNTGELFF
TRBJ1-1	TRBV5-1	14	.	TRBD1	TGCGCCAGCAGCGCCGGGACAGTGAACACTGAAGCTTTCTTT	CASSAGTVNTEAFF
TRBJ1-4	TRBV7-2	15	.	TRBD1	TGTGCCAGCAACCAAGCCGGGACAGGGAATGAAAAACTGTTTTTT	CASNQAGTGNEKLFF
TRBJ1-2	TRBV7-9	13	.	.	TGTGCCAGCAGCTTCAGGGGTAACTATGGCTACACCTTC	CASSFRGNYGYTF
TRBJ1-4	TRBV6-6	15	.	TRBD1	TGTGCCAGCAGTTCCCCCAGGGACAGGGGCGCAGGGCTGTTTTTT	CASSSPRDRGAGLFF
TRBJ2-5	TRBV7-6	15	.	TRBD1	TGTGCCAGCAGCTTAGAGGCAGGGGGCACAGAGACCCAGTACTTC	CASSLEAGGTETQYF
TRBJ1-1	TRBV7-3	13	.	TRBD1	TGTGCCAGCAGAGGGACAGCGAACACTGAAGCTTTCTTT	CASRGTANTEAFF
TRBJ2-4	TRBV5-8	15	.	.	TGTGCCAGCAGCCTGGCCTCAGGGGATCAAAACATTCAGTACTTC	CASSLASGDQNIQYF
TRBJ2-1	TRBV5-4	15	.	TRBD2	TGTGCCAGCAGCCTACCTAGCGGAGCTTACAATGAGCAGTTCTTC	CASSLPSGAYNEQFF
TRBJ2-7	TRBV7-2	17	.	TRBD1	TGTGCCAGCAGCTTAGGACAGGGGGCGGTATTCGCCTACGAGCAGTACTTC	CASSLGQGAVFAYEQYF
TRBJ1-5	TRBV14	13	.	.	TGTGCCAGCAGCCAAGATCCTAATCAGCCCCAGCATTTT	CASSQDPNQPQHF
TRBJ2-5	TRBV5-1	13	few	.	TGCGCCAGCAGCTCTCAGGGGCGAGAGACCCAGTACTTC	CASSSQGRETQYF
TRBJ2-2	TRBV9	13	.	.	TGTGCCAGCAGCGGAACAAACACCGGGGAGCTGTTTTTT	CASSGTNTGELFF
TRBJ2-7	TRBV28	14	.	TRBD1	TGTGCCAGCAGGCCGACAGGGCGGATCTACGAGCAGTACTTC	CASRPTGRIYEQYF
TRBJ1-2	TRBV11-2	14	.	.	TGTGCCAGCAGCTTAGATAGGGGGTCCTATGGCTACACCTTC	CASSLDRGSYGYTF
TRBJ2-6	TRBV19	17	.	TRBD1	TGTGCCAGTAGTACGGGGACAGGGAGCTCTGGGGCCAACGTCCTGACTTTC	CASSTGTGSSGANVLTF
TRBJ2-1	TRBV11-3	17	.	TRBD2	TGTGCCAGCAGCTCGCGGACTAGCGGGGTATCCTACAATGAGCAGTTCTTC	CASSSRTSGVSYNEQFF
TRBJ2-7	TRBV30	12	.	.	TGTGCCTGGAGTCCCGGACAGTACGAGCAGTACTTC	CAWSPGQYEQYF
TRBJ2-2	TRBV28	15	.	.	TGTGCCAGCGCCTTCAGGGGCTCGAACACCGGGGAGCTGTTTTTT	CASAFRGSNTGELFF
TRBJ1-2	TRBV3-1/TRBV3-2	14	.	.	TGTGCCAGCAGCCAACCCCAGACAGGTTCTGGCTACACCTTC	CASSQPQTGSGYTF
TRBJ2-7	TRBV19	14	.	.	TGTGCCAGTAGTGTTAAGGCGGTATCCTACGAGCAGTACTTC	CASSVKAVSYEQYF
TRBJ2-3	TRBV4-3	16	.	TRBD1	TGCGCCAGCAGCCAAGGGATCCAGGGGGCAGGTGATACGCAGTATTTT	CASSQGIQGAGDTQYF
TRBJ2-7	TRBV2	13	.	TRBD1	TGTGCCAGCATTGGGACAGGCTCCTACGAGCAGTACTTC	CASIGTGSYEQYF
TRBJ2-7	TRBV4-3	15	once	.	TGCGCCAGCAGCCAAGAGGCGGGGGCGAGGAACGAGCAGTACTTC	CASSQEAGARNEQYF